One sample yielded the 28 T cell receptor beta chains listed below, sequenced in a study of T cell responses to AZD1222 COVID-19 vaccine. Clones were read by immunoSEQ multiplex PCR, and TCRdb kept only the in-frame ones, dropping some. The sample includes 100,000 to 130,000 clones, roughly nine tenths of them seen just once. The specimen was peripheral blood, collected on day 0 of AZD1222 vaccination. These receptors were collected from an adult in good health.

This sequence joins TRBV7-9 and TRBJ2-1, with TRBD2 matching over 8 bases. CDR1 and CDR2 (germline): SEHNR, FQNEAQ (reference sequence). This CDR3 is 16 amino acids long. After removal of 4 bases from V and 6 bases from J, the junction contained 11 bases not matched to a gene. This CDR3 reads CASSSPGAGVVNEQFF. CDR3 DNA: TGTGCCAGCAGCTCCCCAGGAGCGGGAGTCGTCAATGAGCAGTTCTTC.

The V call is TRBV27, the J call TRBJ1-6, with D perhaps TRBD1 (5 bases). Germline V gives CDR1 MNHEY, CDR2 SMNVEV (reference sequence). The CDR3 sequence is 16 residues long. The V and J ends lost 2 bases and 8 bases respectively, with 16 bases between them. The chain's CDR3 is CASSLGGVRVDSPLHF. The CDR3 DNA reads TGTGCCAGCAGTTTAGGGGGGGTAAGGGTGGATTCACCCCTCCACTTT.

This clone was counted at least ten times. The V call is TRBV7-8, the J call TRBJ1-1; D is possibly TRBD1 (5 bases). Trimming left V 8 bases short and J 4 bases short, with 11 bases between. In germline, CDR1 is SGHVS, CDR2 FQNEAQ. The CDR3 has 12 residues. The CDR3 spells CASAQVPTEAFF. Here the CDR3 DNA reads TGTGCCAGCGCACAGGTCCCCACTGAAGCTTTCTTT.

V gene TRBV28 combines with J gene TRBJ1-2; D might be TRBD1 (5 bases). Per the germline V gene, CDR1 is MDHEN and CDR2 is SYDVKM. This CDR3 comprises 13 residues. V was trimmed by 1 base and J by 6 bases, leaving 9 bases between them. The CDR3 DNA is TGTGCCAGCAGTTTATCGGGGGGGGATGGCTACACCTTC. This encodes CASSLSGGDGYTF.

The CDR3 sequence is CAISESVSNQPQHF. CDR3 nucleotides: TGTGCCATCAGTGAGTCGGTTAGCAATCAGCCCCAGCATTTT. This sequence joins TRBV10-3 and TRBJ1-5, with D unresolved. V was pared by 0 bases and J by 0 bases, with 3 bases between. CDR3 length: 14 amino acids. CDR1 and CDR2 from the germline V gene are ENHRY and SYGVKD.

The rearrangement links TRBV5-1 to TRBJ2-2; 8 nucleotides match TRBD1. The CDR3 sequence is 15 residues long. J gave up 3 bases and V 8 bases, and 9 bases lay outside the gene matches. Germline V CDR1 and CDR2: SGHRS, YFSETQ. The CDR3 DNA follows: TGCGCCAGTCAGACAGGGGAGACGGACACCGGGGAGCTGTTTTTT. Amino acids: CASQTGETDTGELFF.

This clone came up once. The rearrangement joins TRBV28 to TRBJ1-1, with 12 nucleotides matching TRBD1. Looked up from germline, CDR1 is MDHEN and CDR2 is SYDVKM. V was pared by 6 bases and J by 4 bases, with 9 bases of the junction left unmatched. The CDR3 consists of 16 residues. The CDR3: CASSRLGQGASTEAFF. In DNA, the CDR3 is TGTGCCAGCAGCCGCTTGGGACAGGGGGCGTCCACTGAAGCTTTCTTT.

V is TRBV15 and J is TRBJ1-1, with a weak D call TRBD1 (5 bases). Germline-derived CDR1 and CDR2 are LNHNV and YYDKDF (reference sequence). The CDR3 consists of 15 residues. Trimming left V 0 bases short and J 8 bases short, with 16 bases between. CDR3 nucleotides: TGTGCCACCAGCAGAGATAAAGTGGGGCCGCGCGAAGCTTTCTTT. Its protein product is CATSRDKVGPREAFF. Based on the CDR3 plus reference TRBV15 and TRBJ1-1, the full variable domain is DAMVIQNPRYQVTQFGKPVTLSCSQTLNHNVMYWYQQKSSQAPKLLFHYYDKDFNNEADTPDNFQSRRPNTSFCFLDIRSPGLGDTAMYLCATSRDKVGPREAFFGQGTRLTVV.

This clone was detected a few times. V and J are TRBV11-2 and TRBJ2-7, with 9 nucleotides matching TRBD1. V shed 3 bases, J shed 4 bases, and the junction held 7 bases outside the gene matches. The CDR3 loop spans 15 amino acids. Germline lookup yields CDR1 SGHAT and CDR2 FQNNGV. The CDR3 DNA follows: TGTGCCAGCAGCTTCTCCGGGACAGGGCGATACGAGCAGTACTTC. Amino acids: CASSFSGTGRYEQYF.

The chain joins TRBV5-1 to TRBJ2-5, with 10 bases that match TRBD2. Germline V gene lookup returns CDR1 SGHRS and CDR2 YFSETQ. CDR3 size: 16 residues. The trim removed 0 bases at V and 5 bases at J, leaving 7 bases unmatched. The CDR3 DNA reads TGCGCCAGCAGCTTGGGCCTAGCGGGAGCGTGGGAGACCCAGTACTTC. It yields the protein CASSLGLAGAWETQYF.

This chain links TRBV5-1 with TRBJ2-2; TRBD2 is a possible D gene (5 bases). Trimming pared 7 bases from V and 3 bases from J, leaving 13 bases between. The germline CDR1 and CDR2 sequences are SGHRS and YFSETQ. The CDR3 contains 14 residues. In nucleotides, the CDR3 is TGCGCCAGCGAGGGCTATAGGGACACCGGGGAGCTGTTTTTT. It translates to CASEGYRDTGELFF.

CDR3 loop: CASSLGGHQPQHF. CDR3 bases: TGTGCCAGCAGCTTAGGGGGCCACCAGCCCCAGCATTTT. V is TRBV7-2 and J is TRBJ1-5, with D maybe TRBD1 (5 bases). Trimming shortened V by 1 base and J by 7 bases, and 8 bases separated the two germline ends. The V gene's germline CDR1 is SGHTA and CDR2 FQGNSA. This CDR3 spans 13 amino acids.

The chain recombines TRBV29-1 with TRBJ1-2; 8 nucleotides align to TRBD1. Looked up from germline, CDR1 is SQVTM and CDR2 is ANQGSEA. V shed 6 bases and J 0 bases; nucleotides not matched to a gene: 6. This CDR3 spans 14 amino acids. The CDR3 nucleotides are TGCAGCGTCGCGGGACAGGACTCTAACTATGGCTACACCTTC. This codes for CSVAGQDSNYGYTF. The variable domain in full, completed from reference TRBV29-1 and TRBJ1-2, reads SAVISQKPSRDICQRGTSLTIQCQVDSQVTMMFWYRQQPGQSLTLIATANQGSEATYESGFVIDKFPISRPNLTFSTLTVSNMSPEDSSIYLCSVAGQDSNYGYTFGSGTRLTVV.

The genes are TRBV18 and TRBJ1-2, with D tentatively TRBD1 (5 bases). The CDR3 is 14 residues long. V shed 5 bases and J shed 5 bases, with 15 bases lying between them. Germline V gives CDR1 KGHSH, CDR2 LQKENI. The CDR3 loop is CASSVDNPGYGYTF. CDR3 bases: TGTGCCAGCTCAGTCGACAACCCAGGGTATGGCTACACCTTC.

The chain couples TRBV24-1 to TRBJ1-5, with D maybe TRBD1 (5 bases). This CDR3 contains 12 residues. Between the trimmed V and J ends, which lost 6 bases and 4 bases, there was a span of 6 bases. Germline-derived CDR1 and CDR2 are KGHDR and SFDVKD. The CDR3 reads CATSRGNQPQHF. For the CDR3, the DNA is TGTGCCACCAGTCGGGGGAATCAGCCCCAGCATTTT.

The chain uses TRBV6-2 or TRBV6-3 and TRBJ1-5, with 7 bases lining up with TRBD1. CDR3 length: 16 residues. V shed 2 bases, J shed 1 base, and the junction held 5 bases outside the gene matches. CDR1 and CDR2 from the germline V gene are MNHEY and SVGEGT. The CDR3 sequence: CASSYRGRGSNQPQHF. The CDR3 DNA reads TGTGCCAGCAGTTACAGGGGGCGGGGAAGCAATCAGCCCCAGCATTTT.

The rearrangement joins TRBV28 to TRBJ2-6; D call uncertain. The CDR3 covers 15 residues. Germline CDR1 reads MDHEN; CDR2 reads SYDVKM. V was shortened by 4 bases and J by 3 bases, with 10 bases between the two germline ends. This CDR3 reads CASSSIAGGANVLTF. CDR3 DNA sequence: TGTGCCAGCAGTTCTATAGCTGGTGGGGCCAACGTCCTGACTTTC. Full variable domain (outside the CDR3, taken from reference TRBV28 and TRBJ2-6): DVKVTQSSRYLVKRTGEKVFLECVQDMDHENMFWYRQDPGLGLRLIYFSYDVKMKEKGDIPEGYSVSREKKERFSLILESASTNQTSMYLCASSSIAGGANVLTFGAGSRLTVL.

The chain couples TRBV7-6 to TRBJ2-7; 9 nucleotides align to TRBD1. Germline V gene sequence: CDR1 SGHVS, CDR2 FNYEAQ. The V gene end was trimmed by 3 bases and the J gene end by 4 bases; junction bases not matched to a gene: 4. This CDR3 region has 14 residues. The CDR3 sequence: CASSLGTGMYEQYF. The CDR3 coding sequence is TGTGCCAGCAGCTTGGGGACAGGGATGTACGAGCAGTACTTC.

The CDR3 DNA follows: TGCAGCGTAAGACAGGGGGCAGGAGAAAAACTGTTTTTT. Encoded protein: CSVRQGAGEKLFF. The chain is built from TRBV29-1 and TRBJ1-4, with 10 nucleotides matching TRBD1. The length of the CDR3 is 13 residues. Looked up from germline, CDR1 is SQVTM and CDR2 is ANQGSEA. The junction had 6 bases not matched to a gene; V was cut back by 6 bases and J by 8 bases.

The gene calls are TRBV6-5 and TRBJ2-7, with TRBD2 matching over 8 bases. V was pared by 1 base and J by 3 bases, with 8 bases of the junction left unmatched. Germline V gene data show CDR1 as MNHEY and CDR2 as SVGAGI. This CDR3 comprises 16 residues. This CDR3 is CASSYYSGRGSYEQYF. The CDR3, as DNA: TGTGCCAGCAGTTACTACTCCGGGAGGGGGAGCTACGAGCAGTACTTC.

V is TRBV4-1 and J is TRBJ1-5, with no clear D. The V gene lost 1 base and the J gene lost 5 bases, with 9 bases spanning the gap. Germline V gene lookup returns CDR1 MGHRA and CDR2 YSYEKL. The CDR3 has 14 residues. CDR3 protein: CASSQGRRDQPQHF. CDR3 in DNA: TGCGCCAGCAGCCAAGGCAGGCGTGATCAGCCCCAGCATTTT.

This clone has a handful of counts. V usage is TRBV5-4 and J usage is TRBJ2-7; 13 nucleotides align to TRBD2. Germline V lookup: CDR1 SGHNT, CDR2 YYREEE (reference sequence). After removal of 0 bases from V and 3 bases from J, the junction contained 3 bases not matched to a gene. The CDR3 has 16 residues. DNA of the CDR3: TGTGCCAGCAGCTTGGGGGGGACTAGCGGGATCTACGAGCAGTACTTC. Its translation is CASSLGGTSGIYEQYF.

This chain joins TRBV5-8 and TRBJ1-2, with D perhaps TRBD1 (5 bases). V lost 0 bases and J lost 10, with 19 bases in between. The CDR3 loop spans 15 amino acids. Germline V gene sequence: CDR1 SGHTS, CDR2 YDEGEE. Here the CDR3 reads CASSLGLRTSSAYTF. The CDR3 DNA is TGTGCCAGCAGCTTGGGACTCCGGACATCAAGTGCCTACACCTTC.

The V gene is TRBV5-4, the J gene TRBJ2-1; weak D call: TRBD1 (6 bases). Germline-derived CDR1 and CDR2 are SGHNT and YYREEE (reference sequence). V was clipped by 4 bases and J by 6 bases, with 17 bases between them. The length of the CDR3 is 15 residues. In nucleotides, the CDR3 is TGTGCCAGCAGCCTCTTTACAGGGACGGTCAATGAGCAGTTCTTC. This encodes CASSLFTGTVNEQFF.

This clone showed up just a few times. This chain uses TRBV6-5 with TRBJ1-1; D unclear. CDR1 and CDR2 from the germline V gene are MNHEY and SVGAGI. This CDR3 comprises 12 residues. Trimming cost V 7 bases and J 1 base, with 7 bases left between them. CDR3 coding DNA: TGTGCCAGCATTGGAGGGAACACTGAAGCTTTCTTT. It yields the protein CASIGGNTEAFF.

The chain recombines TRBV28 with TRBJ1-3, with 7 bases fitting TRBD1. This CDR3 comprises 16 residues. The V and J ends lost 6 bases and 0 bases, in that order; junction bases with no gene match: 8. The germline V gene encodes CDR1 MDHEN and CDR2 SYDVKM. The CDR3 coding sequence is TGTGCCAGCAGAACCACAGGGGCCGACTCTGGAAACACCATATATTTT. As protein: CASRTTGADSGNTIYF.

V gene TRBV3-1 (or the pseudogene TRBV3-2) combines with J gene TRBJ2-1; the D is unclear. V lost 3 bases to trimming and J lost 5 bases, with 11 bases between them. CDR3 size: 14 residues. Germline V lookup: CDR1 LGHDT, CDR2 YNNKEL (reference sequence). The CDR3 spells CASSQLLSDNEQFF. The CDR3 DNA reads TGTGCCAGCAGCCAGCTTCTATCAGACAATGAGCAGTTCTTC.

This clone occurred once. The genes are TRBV25-1 and TRBJ2-2; the D is unclear. The germline V gene encodes CDR1 MGHDK and CDR2 SYGVNS. The V end was cut by 3 bases, the J end by 3 bases, with 5 bases between. This CDR3 is built from 13 residues. CDR3 coding DNA: TGTGCCAGCAGTGAGGGTTACACCGGGGAGCTGTTTTTT. Amino acids: CASSEGYTGELFF.